The source of this T cell receptor (beta chain) is a study of T cell responses to AZD1222 COVID-19 vaccine. Whole-study findings and limits: Vaccine-associated CD4 TCRs ranged over spike, dominating at 160-218 and 743-854. A mostly white British donor set with more females was recruited, and clonal diversity was possibly underestimated. Unmutated variant regions reportedly attract nearly half of all spike-specific TCRs.

Using immunoSEQ multiplex PCR, the repertoire was profiled, and TCRdb retains in-frame clones only, with some absent. The sample consists of 110,000 to 150,000 clones, around 85% of them appearing once. Concerning this clone: Its specificity is unknown.

Trimming removed 4 bases at V and 3 bases at J, with 17 bases between. Per germline, CDR1 SGHDT and CDR2 YYEEEE. This CDR3 has 15 residues. V gene TRBV5-6 combines with J gene TRBJ2-7; D possibly matches TRBD1 or TRBD2 (5 bases each). The source is an adult in good health. The input for sequencing was peripheral blood, taken on day 0 of AZD1222 vaccination. CDR3 sequence (DNA): TGTGCCAGCAGCCCCCGGGGCGAGTCCCTCTACGAGCAGTACTTC. Protein: CASSPRGESLYEQYF.